The 15 T cell receptor beta chains below all came from one sample that was sequenced in a study of blood T cell repertoires in COVID-19 (dated by TCRdb to 2020 to 2021). Libraries came from the immunoSEQ multiplex PCR assay. In its TCRdb copy, this immuneACCESS table keeps in-frame sequences only and misses some clones. Where compared with another copy, unresolved V genes explain less than half of these, and the others have no known cause. The sample data list about 190,000 clones, and 65% to 80% of these were observed just once. Jointly, the top ten make up around 12% of the sample. The source material was peripheral blood. The receptor source for this set is a woman between 50 and 59 years old with acute or convalescent COVID-19.

This rearrangement joins TRBV18 to TRBJ1-2, with D hard to call. Looked up from germline, CDR1 is KGHSH and CDR2 is LQKENI. The length of the CDR3 is 14 residues. Trimming removed 6 bases at V and 1 base at J, with 12 bases between. CDR3 sequence reads: CASSPAGNNYGYTF. The CDR3 nucleotides read TGTGCCAGCTCCCCGGCCGGGAATAACTATGGCTACACCTTC.

To note about this clone: Other DNA sequences from this sample encode an identical CDR3 as well. V is TRBV18 and J is TRBJ2-3; 8 bases are shared with TRBD2. CDR3 length: 15 amino acids. Germline lookup yields CDR1 KGHSH and CDR2 LQKENI. V lost 3 bases to trimming and J lost 1 base; unmatched junction nucleotides: 3. The CDR3 protein is CASSPETSGTDTQYF. CDR3 sequence (DNA): TGTGCCAGCTCACCTGAGACTAGCGGCACAGATACGCAGTATTTT. Drawing the rest from reference TRBV18 and TRBJ2-3, the complete variable domain is NAGVMQNPRHLVRRRGQEARLRCSPMKGHSHVYWYRQLPEEGLKFMVYLQKENIIDESGMPKERFSAEFPKEGPSILRIQQVVRGDSAAYFCASSPETSGTDTQYFGPGTRLTVL.

The chain uses TRBV7-9 and TRBJ1-6; D call uncertain. Trimming took 6 bases from V and 5 from J, leaving 8 bases between them. Germline CDR1 and CDR2: SEHNR and FQNEAQ (reference sequence). The CDR3 spans 13 residues. Here the CDR3 reads CASSWRNNSPLHF. For the CDR3, the DNA is TGTGCCAGCAGTTGGAGGAATAATTCACCCCTCCACTTT.

This clone was recorded a few times. The chain uses TRBV9 and TRBJ1-2, with D maybe TRBD1 (5 bases). The CDR3 has 12 residues. Deletions cut 7 bases from V and 4 bases from J, with 11 bases between. Germline V gene sequence: CDR1 SGDLS, CDR2 YYNGEE. The CDR3 nucleotides are TGTGCCAGCGCCTCCAGGGTCTATGGCTACACCTTC. Translated: CASASRVYGYTF.

V usage is TRBV10-3 and J usage is TRBJ2-1, with D tentatively TRBD2 (7 bases). Looked up from germline, CDR1 is ENHRY and CDR2 is SYGVKD. V was pared by 6 bases and J by 10 bases, with 25 bases between. This CDR3 contains 16 residues. CDR3 bases: TGTGCCATCAGGGTCGGCGAGGGGGGGTCCCGTCCGGAGCAGTTCTTC. Amino acids: CAIRVGEGGSRPEQFF.

The V gene is TRBV7-8, the J gene TRBJ2-3; 7 positions match TRBD2. The V and J ends lost 5 bases and 0 bases, in that order; junction bases with no gene match: 5. CDR1 SGHVS and CDR2 FQNEAQ come from the germline V gene. The CDR3 length is 15 residues. The CDR3: CASSRREGSTDTQYF. CDR3 in DNA: TGTGCCAGCAGCCGCAGGGAGGGGAGCACAGATACGCAGTATTTT.

The rearrangement links TRBV5-1 to TRBJ1-1; 8 positions agree with TRBD1. After removal of 4 bases from V and 0 bases from J, the junction contained 5 bases not matched to a gene. CDR1 SGHRS and CDR2 YFSETQ come from the germline V gene. The CDR3 contains 15 residues. CDR3 residues: CASSHGTGMNTEAFF. The DNA for the CDR3 is TGCGCCAGCAGCCATGGGACAGGTATGAACACTGAAGCTTTCTTT.

The chain employs TRBV19 and TRBJ2-1; 10 nucleotides align to TRBD2. V was clipped by 5 bases and J by 2 bases; unmatched bases: 6. Germline CDR1 is LNHDA and CDR2 is SQIVND (reference sequence). CDR3 length: 16 residues. The CDR3 coding sequence is TGTGCCAGTAGTGAAAGCGGGGGGGCCCCCTACAATGAGCAGTTCTTC. It specifies CASSESGGAPYNEQFF.

The rearrangement joins TRBV3-1 (or the pseudogene TRBV3-2) to TRBJ2-7, with 10 bases that match TRBD2. Germline loops: CDR1 LGHDT, CDR2 YNNKEL (reference sequence). Trimming took 4 bases from V and 3 from J; bases not matched to a gene: 9. The CDR3 extends over 16 amino acids. The CDR3 nucleotides are TGTGCCAGCAGCCCCCCCACTAGCGGGGCAATCTACGAGCAGTACTTC. This translates into CASSPPTSGAIYEQYF.

The CDR3 region is CASTSTGQGSNQPQHF. As DNA, the CDR3 is TGTGCCAGCACCTCCACGGGACAGGGGAGTAATCAGCCCCAGCATTTT. V usage is TRBV7-9 and J usage is TRBJ1-5, with TRBD1 matching over 10 bases. This CDR3 spans 16 amino acids. After removal of 7 bases from V and 4 bases from J, the junction contained 10 bases not matched to a gene. From germline, CDR1 is SEHNR and CDR2 FQNEAQ (reference sequence).

Here the CDR3 DNA reads TGTGCCAGCAGCTTATCTACGCGGAACACAGATACGCAGTATTTT. As protein: CASSLSTRNTDTQYF. The chain couples TRBV11-3 to TRBJ2-3, with D unresolved. This CDR3 spans 15 amino acids. Per germline, CDR1 SGHNT and CDR2 YENEEA. V lost 2 bases and J lost 2, with 11 bases in between. Full variable domain (outside the CDR3, taken from reference TRBV11-3 and TRBJ2-3): EAGVVQSPRYKIIEKKQPVAFWCNPISGHNTLYWYLQNLGQGPELLIRYENEEAVDDSQLPKDRFSAERLKGVDSTLKIQPAELGDSAVYLCASSLSTRNTDTQYFGPGTRLTVL.

The CDR3 here is CASSVERRGPNQPQHF. CDR3 in DNA: TGTGCCAGCAGCGTAGAGAGGAGGGGACCCAATCAGCCCCAGCATTTT. V is TRBV9 and J is TRBJ1-5; tentatively, D is TRBD1 (5 bases). V shed 0 bases and J shed 3 bases, with 13 bases lying between them. This CDR3 comprises 16 residues. Germline assignment: CDR1 SGDLS and CDR2 YYNGEE.

The V and J genes are TRBV5-6 and TRBJ2-5, with 7 bases aligning to TRBD1. The V gene's germline CDR1 is SGHDT and CDR2 YYEEEE. The CDR3 totals 13 residues. The V segment lost 4 bases and the J segment 1 base; nucleotides outside the gene matches: 1. This chain's CDR3 is CASSDRVQETQYF. The CDR3 nucleotides read TGTGCCAGCAGCGACAGGGTCCAAGAGACCCAGTACTTC.

The chain recombines TRBV2 with TRBJ2-5; D is perhaps TRBD1 (5 bases). From germline, CDR1 is SNHLY and CDR2 FYNNEI. The germline V and J ends were trimmed by 6 bases and 5 bases, with 16 bases remaining between them. This CDR3 comprises 14 residues. The CDR3 nucleotides read TGTGCCAGCAGCCAGGGTTTCGCCGGGGAGACCCAGTACTTC. This codes for CASSQGFAGETQYF. The complete variable domain, with remaining parts taken from reference TRBV2 and TRBJ2-5, reads EPEVTQTPSHQVTQMGQEVILRCVPISNHLYFYWYRQILGQKVEFLVSFYNNEISEKSEIFDDQFSVERPDGSNFTLKIRSTKLEDSAMYFCASSQGFAGETQYFGPGTRLLVL.

The chain links TRBV7-8 to TRBJ2-7, with 9 nucleotides matching TRBD1. V was pared by 1 base and J by 2 bases, with 6 bases of the junction left unmatched. The CDR3 is 16 residues long. Germline CDR1 is SGHVS and CDR2 is FQNEAQ. DNA for the CDR3: TGTGCCAGCAGCTTAGTGAGACAGGGGGGACCCTACGAGCAGTACTTC. It encodes CASSLVRQGGPYEQYF.